The next 8 T cell receptor beta chains were all read from a single sample in a study of early T cells in non-severe SARS-CoV-2 infection. TCRdb reprocessed the 5' RACE reads via MiXCR and lists one record per CDR3 protein. The sample lists over 30,000 distinct CDR3 sequences, around 6.9% occurring once. Sequenced material: whole blood, taken at baseline. These receptors were collected from an adult who was a healthcare worker with PCR-confirmed SARS-CoV-2 infection or an uninfected control (not recorded which).

V and J are TRBV27 and TRBJ1-1; no firm D call. The germline CDR1 and CDR2 sequences are MNHEY and SMNVEV (reference sequence). This CDR3 has 16 amino acids. V was pared by 0 bases and J by 3 bases, with 14 bases between. CDR3 nucleotides: TGTGCCAGCAGTTTATCGGCCGGAGAGGGTTACACTGAAGCTTTCTTT. Amino acids: CASSLSAGEGYTEAFF.

This clonotype occurred a few times. The chain recombines TRBV29-1 with TRBJ2-1; the D gene could be TRBD1 or TRBD2 (5 bases each). This CDR3 spans 10 amino acids. Looked up from germline, CDR1 is SQVTM and CDR2 is ANQGSEA. V was trimmed by 4 bases and J by 10 bases, leaving 8 bases between them. CDR3 nucleotides: TGCAGCGTTGGACGGGACGAGCAGTTCTTC. It yields the protein CSVGRDEQFF.

This clonotype was picked up many times. V gene TRBV28 combines with J gene TRBJ2-7; no definite D call. In germline, CDR1 is MDHEN, CDR2 SYDVKM. V lost 6 bases and J 2 bases, leaving 11 bases between the germline ends. This CDR3 region has 13 residues. CDR3 in DNA: TGTGCCAGCAGCCTGAGGCTGGCCTACGAGCAGTACTTC. It is translated as CASSLRLAYEQYF.

The table lists this clonotype with a few counts. This sequence joins TRBV6-2 or TRBV6-3 and TRBJ2-7; 10 bases match TRBD2. Germline CDR1 MNHEY, CDR2 SVGEGT. There are 15 residues in the CDR3. The V segment lost 6 bases and the J segment 6 bases; nucleotides outside the gene matches: 11. The CDR3 DNA reads TGTGCCAGCAGGCGCTTTCAGCGGGAGGGTATCGAGCAGTACGTC. As protein: CASRRFQREGIEQYV.

There are many counts of this clonotype. The chain is built from TRBV5-4 and TRBJ2-1; 10 positions agree with TRBD2. The CDR3 sequence is 15 residues long. The germline gives CDR1 SGHNT, CDR2 YYREEE (reference sequence). The ends lost 4 bases at V and 6 bases at J; junction bases unmatched: 7. As DNA, the CDR3 is TGTGCCAGCAGCCTGGGGGCTAGCGGGAGCAATGAGCAGTTCTTC. It specifies CASSLGASGSNEQFF.

The sample holds a few counts of this clonotype. The V call is TRBV6-6, the J call TRBJ2-7; D may correspond to TRBD1 or TRBD2 (5 bases each). This CDR3 comprises 15 residues. Germline CDR1 MNHNY, CDR2 SVGAGI (reference sequence). V was pared by 2 bases and J by 0 bases, with 11 bases between. In DNA, the CDR3 is TGTGCCAGCAGTTACGGCCGGGGCGGCTCCTACGAGCAGTACGTC. This encodes CASSYGRGGSYEQYV.

At least ten counts were recorded for this clonotype. V gene TRBV7-9 combines with J gene TRBJ2-5; maybe TRBD1 (5 bases). The CDR3 sequence is 12 residues long. Germline values: CDR1 SEHNR, CDR2 FQNEAQ (reference sequence). V was clipped by 0 bases and J by 13 bases, with 12 bases between them. CDR3 DNA: TGTGCCAGCAGCTTAGCCGGACAAGGCCCGTACTTC. Encoded protein: CASSLAGQGPYF. Full variable domain (remainder filled in from reference TRBV7-9 and TRBJ2-5): DTGVSQNPRHKITKRGQNVTFRCDPISEHNRLYWYRQTLGQGPEFLTYFQNEAQLEKSRLLSDRFSAERPKGSFSTLEIQRTEQGDSAMYLCASSLAGQGPYFGPGTRLLVL.

The gene calls are TRBV30 and TRBJ2-5; D gene uncertain. Deletions cut 0 bases from V and 5 bases from J, with 4 bases between. The CDR3 has 11 amino acids. Germline lookup yields CDR1 GTSNPN and CDR2 SVGIG (reference sequence). Here the CDR3 DNA reads TGTGCCTGGAGTGTAAAGGAGACCCAGTACTTC. Its protein product is CAWSVKETQYF.